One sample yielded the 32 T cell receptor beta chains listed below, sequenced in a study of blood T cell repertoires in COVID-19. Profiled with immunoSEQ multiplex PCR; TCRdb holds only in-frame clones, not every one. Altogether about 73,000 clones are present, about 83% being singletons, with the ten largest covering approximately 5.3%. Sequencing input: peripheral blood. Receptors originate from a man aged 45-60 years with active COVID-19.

CDR3 protein: CASSLADQGWETQYF. DNA of the CDR3: TGTGCCAGCAGCTTGGCCGACCAGGGGTGGGAGACCCAGTACTTC. The chain recombines TRBV5-5 with TRBJ2-5, with D possibly TRBD1 on 6 matching bases. CDR1 and CDR2 from the germline V gene are SGHKS and YYEKEE (reference sequence). V shed 0 bases and J shed 5 bases, with 14 bases lying between them. The CDR3 runs to 15 residues. The complete variable domain, with remaining parts taken from reference TRBV5-5 and TRBJ2-5, reads DAGVTQSPTHLIKTRGQQVTLRCSPISGHKSVSWYQQVLGQGPQFIFQYYEKEERGRGNFPDRFSARQFPNYSSELNVNALLLGDSALYLCASSLADQGWETQYFGPGTRLLVL.

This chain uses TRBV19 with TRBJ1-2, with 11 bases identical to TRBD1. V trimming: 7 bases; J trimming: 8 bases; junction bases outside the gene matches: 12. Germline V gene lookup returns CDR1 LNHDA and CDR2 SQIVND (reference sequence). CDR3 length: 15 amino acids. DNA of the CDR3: TGTGCCAGTACCCCGAGGACAGGGGGCGTTTGGGGCTACACCTTC. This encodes CASTPRTGGVWGYTF. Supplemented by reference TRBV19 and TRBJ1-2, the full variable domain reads DGGITQSPKYLFRKEGQNVTLSCEQNLNHDAMYWYRQDPGQGLRLIYYSQIVNDFQKGDIAEGYSVSREKKESFPLTVTSAQKNPTAFYLCASTPRTGGVWGYTFGSGTRLTVV.

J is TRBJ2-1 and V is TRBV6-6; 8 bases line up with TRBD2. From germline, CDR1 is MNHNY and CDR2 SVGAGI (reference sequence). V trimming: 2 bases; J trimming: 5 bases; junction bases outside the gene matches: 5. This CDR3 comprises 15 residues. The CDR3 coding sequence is TGTGCCAGCAGTTACCCTACTAGCGGACACAATGAGCAGTTCTTC. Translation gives CASSYPTSGHNEQFF.

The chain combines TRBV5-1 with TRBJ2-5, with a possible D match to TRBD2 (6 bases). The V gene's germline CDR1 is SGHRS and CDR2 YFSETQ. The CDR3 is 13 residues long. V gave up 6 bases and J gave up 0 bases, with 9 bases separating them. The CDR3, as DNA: TGCGCCAGCAACCGGGGGTACCAAGAGACCCAGTACTTC. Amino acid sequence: CASNRGYQETQYF.

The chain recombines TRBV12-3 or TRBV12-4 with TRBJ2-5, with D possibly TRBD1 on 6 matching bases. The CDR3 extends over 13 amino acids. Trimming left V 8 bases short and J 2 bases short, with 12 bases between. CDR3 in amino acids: CASRRTAQETQYF. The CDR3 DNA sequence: TGTGCCAGCCGACGGACAGCTCAAGAGACCCAGTACTTC.

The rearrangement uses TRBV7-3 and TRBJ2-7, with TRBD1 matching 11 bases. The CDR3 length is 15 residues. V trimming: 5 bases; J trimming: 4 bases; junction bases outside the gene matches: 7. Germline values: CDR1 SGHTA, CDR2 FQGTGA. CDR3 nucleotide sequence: TGTGCCAGCAGCCCGGGACAGGGGGTTGGGTACGAGCAGTACTTC. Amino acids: CASSPGQGVGYEQYF. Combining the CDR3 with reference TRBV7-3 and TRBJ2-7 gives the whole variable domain GAGVSQTPSNKVTEKGKYVELRCDPISGHTALYWYRQSLGQGPEFLIYFQGTGAADDSGLPNDRFFAVRPEGSVSTLKIQRTERGDSAVYLCASSPGQGVGYEQYFGPGTRLTVT.

In nucleotides, the CDR3 is TGTGCCAGCAGCGCGGACAGGGGGTACGAGCAGTACTTC. Translation: CASSADRGYEQYF. This sequence joins TRBV2 and TRBJ2-7; TRBD1 aligns across 10 bases. J was trimmed by 4 bases and V by 6 bases; bases with no gene match: 3. Germline CDR1 SNHLY, CDR2 FYNNEI. The CDR3 spans 13 residues.

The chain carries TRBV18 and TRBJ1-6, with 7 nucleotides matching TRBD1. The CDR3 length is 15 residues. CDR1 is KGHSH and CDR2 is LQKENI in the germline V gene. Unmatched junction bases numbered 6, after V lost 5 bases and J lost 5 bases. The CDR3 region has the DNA TGTGCCAGCTCAAGGGGGCGGGTGGATAATTCACCCCTCCACTTT. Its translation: CASSRGRVDNSPLHF.

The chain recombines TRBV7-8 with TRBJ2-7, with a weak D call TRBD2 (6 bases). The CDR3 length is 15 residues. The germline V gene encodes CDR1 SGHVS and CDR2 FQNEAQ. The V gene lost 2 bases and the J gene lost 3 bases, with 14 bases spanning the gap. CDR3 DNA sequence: TGTGCCAGCAGCTTATATGGCGGGAAGGGCTACGAGCAGTACTTC. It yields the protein CASSLYGGKGYEQYF.

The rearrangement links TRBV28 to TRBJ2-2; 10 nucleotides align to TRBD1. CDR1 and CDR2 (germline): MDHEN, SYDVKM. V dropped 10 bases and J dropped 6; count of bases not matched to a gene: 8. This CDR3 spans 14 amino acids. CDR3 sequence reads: CATLGQGEPGELFF. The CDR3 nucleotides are TGTGCCACCCTAGGACAGGGGGAACCCGGGGAGCTGTTTTTT.

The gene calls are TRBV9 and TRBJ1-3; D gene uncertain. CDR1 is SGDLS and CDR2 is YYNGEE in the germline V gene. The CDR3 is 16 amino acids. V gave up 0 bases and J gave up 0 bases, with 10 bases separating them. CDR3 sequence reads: CASSVAMVSSGNTIYF. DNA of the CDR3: TGTGCCAGCAGCGTAGCTATGGTTTCCTCTGGAAACACCATATATTTT.

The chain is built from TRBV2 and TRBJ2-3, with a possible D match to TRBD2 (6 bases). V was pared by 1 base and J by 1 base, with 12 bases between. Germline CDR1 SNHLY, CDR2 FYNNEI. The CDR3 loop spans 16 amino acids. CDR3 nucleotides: TGTGCCAGCAGTGAAGTAAGGAGGGAGGGCACAGATACGCAGTATTTT. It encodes CASSEVRREGTDTQYF.

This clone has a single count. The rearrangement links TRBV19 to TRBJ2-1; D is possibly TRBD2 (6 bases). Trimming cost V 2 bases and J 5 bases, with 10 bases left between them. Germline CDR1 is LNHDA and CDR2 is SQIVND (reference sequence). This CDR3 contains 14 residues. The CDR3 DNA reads TGTGCCAGTAGTATACTAGAGCGGGACAATGAGCAGTTCTTC. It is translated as CASSILERDNEQFF.

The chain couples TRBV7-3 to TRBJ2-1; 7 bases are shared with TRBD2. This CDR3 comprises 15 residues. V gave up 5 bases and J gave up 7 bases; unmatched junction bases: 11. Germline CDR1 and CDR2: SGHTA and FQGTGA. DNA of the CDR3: TGTGCCAGCAGCCCTGCCAAACTAGCGCGGAATGAGCAGTTCTTC. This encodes CASSPAKLARNEQFF.

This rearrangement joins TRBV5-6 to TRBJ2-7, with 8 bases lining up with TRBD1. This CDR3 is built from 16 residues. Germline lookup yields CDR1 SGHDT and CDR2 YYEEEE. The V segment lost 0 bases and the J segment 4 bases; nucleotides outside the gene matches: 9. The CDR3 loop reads CASSLARQGAPYEQYF. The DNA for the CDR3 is TGTGCCAGCAGCTTGGCGCGGCAGGGGGCGCCGTACGAGCAGTACTTC.

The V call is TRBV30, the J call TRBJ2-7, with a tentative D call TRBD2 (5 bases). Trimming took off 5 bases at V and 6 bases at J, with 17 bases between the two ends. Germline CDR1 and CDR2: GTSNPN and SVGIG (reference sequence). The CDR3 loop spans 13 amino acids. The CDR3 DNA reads TGTGCCTGGGGGTTCGGGGATAGAGGCGAGCAGTACTTC. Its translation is CAWGFGDRGEQYF.

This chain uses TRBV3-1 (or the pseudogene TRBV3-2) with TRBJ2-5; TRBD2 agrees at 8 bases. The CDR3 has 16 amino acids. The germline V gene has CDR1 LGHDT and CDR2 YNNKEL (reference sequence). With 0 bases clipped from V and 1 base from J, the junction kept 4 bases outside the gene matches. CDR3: CASSQEGAGAQETQYF. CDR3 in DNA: TGTGCCAGCAGCCAAGAAGGAGCGGGGGCCCAAGAGACCCAGTACTTC.

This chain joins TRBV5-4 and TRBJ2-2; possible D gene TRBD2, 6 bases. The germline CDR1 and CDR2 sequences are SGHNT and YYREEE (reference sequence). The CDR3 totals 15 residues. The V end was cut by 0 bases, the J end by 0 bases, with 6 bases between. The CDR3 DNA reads TGTGCCAGCAGCTTGGGACTAGCGAACACCGGGGAGCTGTTTTTT. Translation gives CASSLGLANTGELFF.

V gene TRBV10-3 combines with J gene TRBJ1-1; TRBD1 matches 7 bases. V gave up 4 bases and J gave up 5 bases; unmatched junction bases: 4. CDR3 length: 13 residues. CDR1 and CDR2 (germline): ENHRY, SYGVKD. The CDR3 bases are TGTGCCATCAGTGGGACAGGAGATACTGAAGCTTTCTTT. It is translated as CAISGTGDTEAFF.

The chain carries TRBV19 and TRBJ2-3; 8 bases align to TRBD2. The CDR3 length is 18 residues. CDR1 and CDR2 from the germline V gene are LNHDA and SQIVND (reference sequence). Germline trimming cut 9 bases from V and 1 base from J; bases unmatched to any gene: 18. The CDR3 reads CARKAGGAGEMGTDTQYF. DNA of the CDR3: TGTGCCAGAAAGGCCGGAGGAGCGGGAGAAATGGGCACAGATACGCAGTATTTT.

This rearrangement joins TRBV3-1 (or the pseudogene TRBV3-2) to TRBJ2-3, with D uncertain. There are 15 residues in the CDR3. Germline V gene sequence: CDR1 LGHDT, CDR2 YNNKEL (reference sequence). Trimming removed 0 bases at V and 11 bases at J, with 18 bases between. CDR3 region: CASSQEERLSLGQYF. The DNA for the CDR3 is TGTGCCAGCAGCCAAGAGGAGCGTCTAAGCCTTGGGCAGTATTTT.

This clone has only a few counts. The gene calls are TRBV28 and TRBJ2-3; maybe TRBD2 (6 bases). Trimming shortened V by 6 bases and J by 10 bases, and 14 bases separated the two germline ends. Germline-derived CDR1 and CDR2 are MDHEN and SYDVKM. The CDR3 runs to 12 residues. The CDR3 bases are TGTGCCAGCAGAGCGACCTGGGGGGCGCAGTATTTT. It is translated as CASRATWGAQYF. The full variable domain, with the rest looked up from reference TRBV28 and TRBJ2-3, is DVKVTQSSRYLVKRTGEKVFLECVQDMDHENMFWYRQDPGLGLRLIYFSYDVKMKEKGDIPEGYSVSREKKERFSLILESASTNQTSMYLCASRATWGAQYFGPGTRLTVL.

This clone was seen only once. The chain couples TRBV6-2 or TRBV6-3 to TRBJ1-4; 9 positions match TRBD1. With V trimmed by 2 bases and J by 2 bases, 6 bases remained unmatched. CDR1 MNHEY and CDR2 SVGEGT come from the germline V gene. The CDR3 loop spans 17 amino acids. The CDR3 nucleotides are TGTGCCAGCAGTTACGCGGACAGGGGCGGCACTAATGAAAAACTGTTTTTT. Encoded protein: CASSYADRGGTNEKLFF.

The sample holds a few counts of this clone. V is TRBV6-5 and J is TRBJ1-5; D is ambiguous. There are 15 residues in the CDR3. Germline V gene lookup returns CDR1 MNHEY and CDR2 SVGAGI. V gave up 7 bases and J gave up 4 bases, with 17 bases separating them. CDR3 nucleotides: TGTGCCAGCAACCAGTTCCGGACGGGGAATCAGCCCCAGCATTTT. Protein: CASNQFRTGNQPQHF.

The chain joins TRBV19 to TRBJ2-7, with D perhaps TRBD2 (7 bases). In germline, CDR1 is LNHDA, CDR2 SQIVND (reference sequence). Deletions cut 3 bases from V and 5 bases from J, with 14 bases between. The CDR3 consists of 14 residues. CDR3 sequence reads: CASSIRGAGDEQYF. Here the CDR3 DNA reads TGTGCCAGTAGTATCCGGGGGGCAGGGGACGAGCAGTACTTC.

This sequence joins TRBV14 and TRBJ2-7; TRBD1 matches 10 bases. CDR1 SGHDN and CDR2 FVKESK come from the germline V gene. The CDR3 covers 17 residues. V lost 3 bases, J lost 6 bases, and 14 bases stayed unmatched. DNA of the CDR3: TGTGCCAGCAGCCACGGAGATAGGGACAGGGGAATCGGCGAGCAGTACTTC. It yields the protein CASSHGDRDRGIGEQYF.

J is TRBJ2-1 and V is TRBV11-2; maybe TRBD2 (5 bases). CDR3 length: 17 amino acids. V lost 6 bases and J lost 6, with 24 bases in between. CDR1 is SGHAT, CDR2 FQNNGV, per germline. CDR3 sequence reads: CASRPLPVRVRSNEQFF. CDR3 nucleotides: TGTGCCAGCAGGCCCCTTCCGGTGAGGGTTCGGAGCAATGAGCAGTTCTTC.

The CDR3 loop is CASASGSYNEQFF. The CDR3 DNA sequence: TGCGCCAGTGCTAGCGGGTCTTACAATGAGCAGTTCTTC. V is TRBV5-1 and J is TRBJ2-1; 8 nucleotides line up with TRBD2. This CDR3 spans 13 amino acids. Germline CDR1 and CDR2: SGHRS and YFSETQ. V lost 8 bases to trimming and J lost 4 bases; unmatched junction nucleotides: 5.

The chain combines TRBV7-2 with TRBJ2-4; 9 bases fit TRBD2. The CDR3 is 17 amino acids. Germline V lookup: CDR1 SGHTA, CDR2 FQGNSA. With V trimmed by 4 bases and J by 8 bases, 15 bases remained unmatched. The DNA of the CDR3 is TGTGCCAGCAGCTCACCTTTGGGGGGACTAGCTGGGGACATTCAGTACTTC. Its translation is CASSSPLGGLAGDIQYF. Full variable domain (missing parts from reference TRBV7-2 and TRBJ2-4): GAGVSQSPSNKVTEKGKDVELRCDPISGHTALYWYRQSLGQGLEFLIYFQGNSAPDKSGLPSDRFSAERTGGSVSTLTIQRTQQEDSAVYLCASSSPLGGLAGDIQYFGAGTRLSVL.

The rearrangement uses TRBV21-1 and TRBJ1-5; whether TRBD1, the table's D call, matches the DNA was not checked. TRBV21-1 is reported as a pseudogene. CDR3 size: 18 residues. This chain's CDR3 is CASSKKTGGSLSNQPQHF. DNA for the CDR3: TGTGCCAGCAGCAAAAAGACAGGGGGGTCGCTGAGCAATCAGCCCCAGCATTTT.

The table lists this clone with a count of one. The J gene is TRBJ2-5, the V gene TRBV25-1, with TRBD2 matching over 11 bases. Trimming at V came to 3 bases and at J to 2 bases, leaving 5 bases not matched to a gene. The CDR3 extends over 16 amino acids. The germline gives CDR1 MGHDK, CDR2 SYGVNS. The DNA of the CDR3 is TGTGCCAGCAGTGAGGCCGGGACTAGCGGACAAGAGACCCAGTACTTC. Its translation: CASSEAGTSGQETQYF. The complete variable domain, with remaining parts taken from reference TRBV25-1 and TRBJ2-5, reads EADIYQTPRYLVIGTGKKITLECSQTMGHDKMYWYQQDPGMELHLIHYSYGVNSTEKGDLSSESTVSRIRTEHFPLTLESARPSHTSQYLCASSEAGTSGQETQYFGPGTRLLVL.

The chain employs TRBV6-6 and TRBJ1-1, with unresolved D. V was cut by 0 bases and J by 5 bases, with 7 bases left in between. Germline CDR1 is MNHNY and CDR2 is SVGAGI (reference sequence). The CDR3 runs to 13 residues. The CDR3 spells CASSYSAGTEAFF. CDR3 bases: TGTGCCAGCAGTTACTCCGCGGGAACTGAAGCTTTCTTT.